This TCR beta chain derives from a study of shared clonotypes between healthy human individuals. The wider study: Donors had three CD4 naive, three CD4 memory, two CD8 naive and one CD8 memory plate apiece. Study outcomes and limitations: Generally, estimated richness proved larger in naive subsets than it did in memory subsets. Blood alone was sampled, and tissue repertoires likely differ.

It was CD45RO-negative cells, positively selected for CCR7, that made up naive CD8 cells, with terminally differentiated effector memory CD45RA+ cells excluded. Donors included only healthy HIV-negative adults lacking recent acute infections or vaccinations. Details on this clone: Its specificity is not known.

Libraries were prepared by immunoSEQ multiplex PCR; TCRdb keeps only in-frame clonotypes and omits some of them. The top ten clones hold less than 2% of a sample with more than 2 million clones, 93% of them seen once. Sequenced input: naive CD8+ T cells from PBMCs. This TCR was recovered from a man between 18 and 29 years old in good health. Some clones in this sample may be carry-over from other donors' samples.

CDR3 amino acids: CASSEYEAVEKLFF. Written as DNA, the CDR3 is TGTGCCAGCAGTGAATACGAAGCAGTTGAAAAACTGTTTTTT. The chain couples TRBV25-1 to TRBJ1-4; D not certain. V was cut by 0 bases and J by 7 bases, with 9 bases left in between. The CDR3 covers 14 residues. The germline V gene has CDR1 MGHDK and CDR2 SYGVNS.